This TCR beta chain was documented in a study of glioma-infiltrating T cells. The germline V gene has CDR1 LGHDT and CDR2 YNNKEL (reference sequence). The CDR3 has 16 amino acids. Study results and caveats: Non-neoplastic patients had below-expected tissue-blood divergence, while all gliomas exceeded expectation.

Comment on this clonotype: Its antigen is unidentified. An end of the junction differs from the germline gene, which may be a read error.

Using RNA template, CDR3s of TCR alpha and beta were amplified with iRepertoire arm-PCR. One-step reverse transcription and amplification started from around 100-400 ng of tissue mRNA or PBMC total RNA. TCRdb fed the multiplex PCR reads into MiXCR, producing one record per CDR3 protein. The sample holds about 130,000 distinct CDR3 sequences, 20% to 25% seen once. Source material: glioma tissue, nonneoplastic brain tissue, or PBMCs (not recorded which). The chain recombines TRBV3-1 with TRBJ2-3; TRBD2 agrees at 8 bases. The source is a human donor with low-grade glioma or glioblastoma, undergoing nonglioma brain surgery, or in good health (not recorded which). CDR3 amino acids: CASGQPTSASTDTQYF. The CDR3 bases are TGTGCCAGCGGCCAACCGACTAGCGCGTCCACAGATACGCAGTATTTT.